Below, one TCR beta chain is given with its context. Its antigen is still unknown. The assay was immunoSEQ multiplex PCR, and TCRdb's table has in-frame clones only and misses some. The sample has some 200,000 clones; 72% are singletons. This record comes from a study of cytotoxic CD8 clonotypes in ibrutinib-treated CLL. Whole-study context: Of the patients, about twelve were relapsed/refractory, approximately 15 treatment-naive and 17 to 18 IGHV unmutated. Study-level points and caveats: Ibrutinib response saw clonality rise, and progression saw it return toward baseline. Baseline clonality, higher than in age-matched healthy donors, tracked circulating CD8+ T-cell counts.

This CDR3 contains 12 residues. The V and J ends lost 8 bases and 3 bases respectively, with 11 bases between them. Per the germline V gene, CDR1 is MDHEN and CDR2 is SYDVKM. The authors obtained around 2 micrograms of genomic DNA from cryopreserved PBMCs for TCR beta libraries. The sequence derives from a human donor with chronic lymphocytic leukemia. The V gene is TRBV28, the J gene TRBJ2-7, with D unresolved. The specimen was PBMCs, collected after 24 months of ibrutinib treatment. DNA for the CDR3: TGTGCCAGCCACCGGGTGGGCTACGAGCAGTACTTC. This sequence encodes CASHRVGYEQYF.